Listed below are T cell receptor beta chains from one sample, sequenced in a study of cytomegalovirus exposure and HLA in healthy donors. The table came from immunoSEQ multiplex PCR; TCRdb's copy has only in-frame clones and leaves some out. The sample contains about 170,000 clones, about 80% of which appear only once. What was sequenced was PBMCs. These receptors were collected from a woman in her forties or fifties in good health and CMV-seronegative. Both conserved end residues are part of each CDR3. A D gene is named only where the DNA matches it firmly.

j_call,d_call,v_call,cdr3_aa
TRBJ1-3,NA,TRBV5-8,CASSLGTVLTGNTIYF
TRBJ2-7,NA,TRBV10-3,CAISESNSGNEQYF
TRBJ2-1,TRBD1,TRBV5-1,CASSPVGQKQFF
TRBJ2-2,TRBD1,TRBV11-3,CASSSKFGQGNTGELFF
TRBJ1-6,NA,TRBV7-2,CASSSRTGSNSPLHF
TRBJ2-7,TRBD2,TRBV15,CATSIALWTIQPLAGPTYEQYF
TRBJ1-3,NA,TRBV27,CASSFGGAGGNTIYF
TRBJ1-1,NA,TRBV15,CATSLLDWGRAEAFF
TRBJ2-5,TRBD1,TRBV7-7,CASSLGGTGGETQYF
TRBJ2-1,TRBD2,TRBV11-2,CASSPMRERLGEQFF
TRBJ1-3,TRBD1,TRBV7-6,CASSQTGQPYSGNTIYF
TRBJ2-5,NA,TRBV9,CASSVGRDTQETQYF
TRBJ2-7,NA,TRBV28,CASSRGGVGEQYF
TRBJ1-1,TRBD1,TRBV6-6,CASSYRQGASEAFF
TRBJ1-3,TRBD1,TRBV19,CASSKGPTGRLISSGNTIYF
TRBJ1-1,NA,TRBV7-8,CASSLSLLGAQEAFF
TRBJ2-2,TRBD1,TRBV7-2,CASSLRAGTGGTGELFF
TRBJ1-2,NA,TRBV7-9,CASSYTGNQAGYTF
TRBJ1-1,NA,TRBV19,CASSIQGRTEAFF
TRBJ1-4,NA,TRBV25-1,CASSERANRDEKLFF
TRBJ2-1,TRBD2,TRBV7-6,CASSLLAGVGNEQFF
TRBJ1-5,TRBD1,TRBV2,CASRTGTGSISNQPQHF
TRBJ1-4,NA,TRBV7-2,CASSTQATNEKLFF
TRBJ1-2,TRBD1,TRBV11-2,CASSSEWVAGGSYGYTF
TRBJ1-3,NA,TRBV18,CASSPGQSSGNTIYF
TRBJ2-3,TRBD2,TRBV6-5,CASSWAGGSDTQYF
NA,TRBD2,TRBV28,CASSSGQPWASGSYEQYF
TRBJ2-5,TRBD1,TRBV6-5,CASSPTGYQETQYF
TRBJ1-4,NA,TRBV18,CASSNRAVGWNEKLFF
TRBJ2-7,NA,TRBV14,CASSSSYEQYF
TRBJ2-2,TRBD1,TRBV5-1,CASSSGTVDTGELFF
NA,TRBD1,TRBV11-1,CASSLEGQAIYEQYF
TRBJ1-1,NA,TRBV28,CASSFSAGIVGLNTEAFF
TRBJ2-3,NA,TRBV7-9,CSSSRSSPTDTQYF
TRBJ2-2,TRBD1,TRBV19,CASSTPGQGKIGELFF
TRBJ1-5,NA,TRBV28,CASSLPGGHQPQHF
TRBJ2-4,NA,TRBV11-2,CASSSRDIQYF
TRBJ1-2,NA,TRBV28,CASIYPPGTKGSYGYTF
TRBJ2-3,TRBD2,TRBV5-4,CASSSAGADTQYF
TRBJ1-2,TRBD1,TRBV6-6,CASSGTGGHYGYTF
TRBJ1-2,NA,TRBV27,CASSSRRWTADYGYTF
TRBJ1-4,TRBD1,TRBV7-2,CASSLSGTGREKLFF
TRBJ1-2,TRBD1,TRBV7-9,CASSLAPRTGGAGYTF
TRBJ2-7,TRBD1,TRBV27,CASSHRGYEQYF